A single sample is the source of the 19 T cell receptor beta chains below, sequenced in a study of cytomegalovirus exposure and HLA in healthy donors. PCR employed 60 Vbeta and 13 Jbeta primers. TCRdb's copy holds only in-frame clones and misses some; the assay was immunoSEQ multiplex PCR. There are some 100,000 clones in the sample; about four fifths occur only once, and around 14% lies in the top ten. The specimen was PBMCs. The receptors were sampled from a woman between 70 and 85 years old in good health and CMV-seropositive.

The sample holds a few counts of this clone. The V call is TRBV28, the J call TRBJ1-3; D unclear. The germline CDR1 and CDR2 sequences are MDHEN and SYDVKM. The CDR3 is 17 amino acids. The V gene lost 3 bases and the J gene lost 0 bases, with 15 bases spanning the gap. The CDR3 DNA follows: TGTGCCAGCAGTTTGGGCGTGCACAGTAGCTCTGGAAACACCATATATTTT. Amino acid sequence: CASSLGVHSSSGNTIYF.

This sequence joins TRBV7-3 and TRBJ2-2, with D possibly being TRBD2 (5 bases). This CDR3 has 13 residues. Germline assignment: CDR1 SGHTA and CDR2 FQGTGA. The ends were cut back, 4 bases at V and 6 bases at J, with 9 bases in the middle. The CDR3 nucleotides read TGTGCCAGCAGCTCACGGGGTTCCGGGGAGCTGTTTTTT. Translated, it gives CASSSRGSGELFF.

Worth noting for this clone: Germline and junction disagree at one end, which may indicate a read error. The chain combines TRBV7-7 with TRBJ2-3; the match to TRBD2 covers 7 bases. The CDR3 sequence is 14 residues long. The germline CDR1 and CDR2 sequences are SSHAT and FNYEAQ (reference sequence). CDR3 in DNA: TGTGCTAGCAGCCCAGCGGGGAGCACAGATACGCAGTATTTT. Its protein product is CASSPAGSTDTQYF.

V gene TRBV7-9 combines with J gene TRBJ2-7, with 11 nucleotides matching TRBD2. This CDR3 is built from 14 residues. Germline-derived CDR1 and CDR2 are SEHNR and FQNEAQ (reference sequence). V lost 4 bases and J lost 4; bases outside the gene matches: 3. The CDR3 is CASSWGTSGYEQYF. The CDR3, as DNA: TGTGCCAGCAGCTGGGGGACTAGCGGATACGAGCAGTACTTC.

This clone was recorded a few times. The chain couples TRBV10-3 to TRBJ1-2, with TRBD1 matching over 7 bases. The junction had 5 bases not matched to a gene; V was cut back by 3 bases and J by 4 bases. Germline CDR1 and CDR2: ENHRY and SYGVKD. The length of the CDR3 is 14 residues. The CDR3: CAISEDRVGYGYTF. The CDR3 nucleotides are TGTGCCATCAGTGAAGACAGGGTCGGCTATGGCTACACCTTC.

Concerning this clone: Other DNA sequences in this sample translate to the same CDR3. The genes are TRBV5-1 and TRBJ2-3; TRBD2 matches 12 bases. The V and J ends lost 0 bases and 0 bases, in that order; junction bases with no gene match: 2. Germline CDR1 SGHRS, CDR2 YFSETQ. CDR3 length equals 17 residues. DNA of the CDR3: TGCGCCAGCAGCTTGGGGGGGACTAGCGGGAGCACAGATACGCAGTATTTT. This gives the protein CASSLGGTSGSTDTQYF.

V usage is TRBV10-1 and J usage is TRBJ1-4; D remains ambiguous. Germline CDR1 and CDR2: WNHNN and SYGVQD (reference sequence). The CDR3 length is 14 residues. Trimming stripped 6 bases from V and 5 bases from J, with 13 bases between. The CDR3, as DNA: TGCGCCAGCAGCGACGGCCGAGGGAATGAAAAACTGTTTTTT. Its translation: CASSDGRGNEKLFF.

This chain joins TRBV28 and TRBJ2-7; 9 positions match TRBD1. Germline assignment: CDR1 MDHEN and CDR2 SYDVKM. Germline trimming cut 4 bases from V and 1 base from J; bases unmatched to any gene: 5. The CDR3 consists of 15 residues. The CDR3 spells CASSSGTGTSYEQYF. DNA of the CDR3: TGTGCCAGCAGTTCCGGGACAGGGACGTCCTACGAGCAGTACTTC.

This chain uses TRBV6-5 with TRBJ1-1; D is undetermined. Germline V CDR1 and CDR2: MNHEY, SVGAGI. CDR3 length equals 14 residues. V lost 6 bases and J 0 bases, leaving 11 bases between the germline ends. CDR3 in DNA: TGTGCCAGCAGCCTGGACTTACTGAACACTGAAGCTTTCTTT. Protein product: CASSLDLLNTEAFF.

The CDR3 spells CASRTTSGANVLTF. CDR3 DNA: TGTGCCAGCAGGACTACCTCTGGGGCCAACGTCCTGACTTTC. The J gene is TRBJ2-6, the V gene TRBV2, with a tentative D call TRBD2 (5 bases). Between the trimmed V and J ends, which lost 6 bases and 0 bases, there was a span of 6 bases. CDR1 is SNHLY, CDR2 FYNNEI, per germline. The CDR3 sequence is 14 residues long. Looking up the rest from reference TRBV2 and TRBJ2-6 gives the full variable domain: EPEVTQTPSHQVTQMGQEVILRCVPISNHLYFYWYRQILGQKVEFLVSFYNNEISEKSEIFDDQFSVERPDGSNFTLKIRSTKLEDSAMYFCASRTTSGANVLTFGAGSRLTVL.

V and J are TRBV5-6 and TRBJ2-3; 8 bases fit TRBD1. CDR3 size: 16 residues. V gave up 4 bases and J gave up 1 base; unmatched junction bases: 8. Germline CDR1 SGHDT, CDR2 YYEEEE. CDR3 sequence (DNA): TGTGCCAGCAGCAGTACAGGGGGTTCCCGCACAGATACGCAGTATTTT. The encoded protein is CASSSTGGSRTDTQYF.

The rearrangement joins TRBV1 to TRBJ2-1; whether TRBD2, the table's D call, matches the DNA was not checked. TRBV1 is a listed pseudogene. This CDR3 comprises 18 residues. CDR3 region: CTSSQKGRLAGSYNEQFF. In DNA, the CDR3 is TGCACCAGCAGCCAAAAGGGAAGGCTAGCGGGATCATACAATGAGCAGTTCTTC.

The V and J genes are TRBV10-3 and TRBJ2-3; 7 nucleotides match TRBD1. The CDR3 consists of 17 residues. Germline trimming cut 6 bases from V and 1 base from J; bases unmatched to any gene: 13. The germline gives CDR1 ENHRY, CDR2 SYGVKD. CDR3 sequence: CAIRSDFMGQRTDTQYF. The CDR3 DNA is TGTGCCATCAGATCAGATTTTATGGGACAGCGCACAGATACGCAGTATTTT.

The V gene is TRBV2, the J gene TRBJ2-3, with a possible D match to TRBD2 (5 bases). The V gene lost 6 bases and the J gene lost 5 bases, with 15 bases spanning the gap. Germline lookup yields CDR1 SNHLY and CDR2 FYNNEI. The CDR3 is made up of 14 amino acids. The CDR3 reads CASRFEPRGDTQYF. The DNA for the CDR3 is TGTGCCAGCAGATTTGAGCCCCGGGGAGATACGCAGTATTTT.

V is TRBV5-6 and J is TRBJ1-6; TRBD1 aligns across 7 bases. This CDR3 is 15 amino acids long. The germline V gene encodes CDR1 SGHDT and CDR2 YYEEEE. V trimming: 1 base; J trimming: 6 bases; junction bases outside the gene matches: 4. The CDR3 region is CASSLIQGSNSPLHF. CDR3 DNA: TGTGCCAGCAGCTTGATACAGGGGAGTAATTCACCCCTCCACTTT.

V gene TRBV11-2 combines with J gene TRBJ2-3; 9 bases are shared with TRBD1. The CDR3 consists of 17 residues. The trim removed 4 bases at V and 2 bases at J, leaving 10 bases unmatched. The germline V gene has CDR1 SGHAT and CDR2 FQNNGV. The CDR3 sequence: CASSSSDRGQFTDTQYF. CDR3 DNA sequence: TGTGCCAGCAGCTCCTCGGACAGGGGCCAATTCACAGATACGCAGTATTTT.

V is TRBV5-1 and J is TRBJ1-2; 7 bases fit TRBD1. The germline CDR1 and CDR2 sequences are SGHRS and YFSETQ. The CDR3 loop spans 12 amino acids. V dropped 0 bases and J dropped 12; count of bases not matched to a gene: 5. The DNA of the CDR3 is TGCGCCAGCAGCTTGGGGGACAGAGGTAACACCTTC. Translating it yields CASSLGDRGNTF. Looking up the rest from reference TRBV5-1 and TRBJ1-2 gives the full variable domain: KAGVTQTPRYLIKTRGQQVTLSCSPISGHRSVSWYQQTPGQGLQFLFEYFSETQRNKGNFPGRFSGRQFSNSRSEMNVSTLELGDSALYLCASSLGDRGNTFGSGTRLTVV.

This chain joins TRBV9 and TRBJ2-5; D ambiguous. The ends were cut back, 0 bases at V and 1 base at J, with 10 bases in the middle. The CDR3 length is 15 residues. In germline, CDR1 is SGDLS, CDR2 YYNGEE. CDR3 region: CASSVDHSTQETQYF. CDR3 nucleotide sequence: TGTGCCAGCAGCGTAGATCACAGTACCCAAGAGACCCAGTACTTC.

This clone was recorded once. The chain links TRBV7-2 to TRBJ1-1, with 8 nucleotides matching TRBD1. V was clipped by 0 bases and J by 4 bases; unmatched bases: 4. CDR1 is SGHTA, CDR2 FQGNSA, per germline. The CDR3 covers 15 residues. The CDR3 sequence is CASSLASTGGTEAFF. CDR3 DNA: TGTGCCAGCAGCTTAGCTTCTACAGGGGGCACTGAAGCTTTCTTT.